Below are 30 T cell receptor beta chains sequenced from a single sample in a study of blood T cell repertoires in COVID-19. Sequencing was performed with immunoSEQ multiplex PCR; in TCRdb, only in-frame clones are kept and a portion is missing. Of under 80,000 clones listed, about 80% were seen once; the top ten hold about 22%. Sequencing was performed on peripheral blood. All receptors derive from a man of 80 years or more with active or convalescent COVID-19.

J is TRBJ2-6 and V is TRBV6-4; D perhaps matches TRBD1 (5 bases). Germline CDR1 and CDR2: MRHNA and SNTAGT. The length of the CDR3 is 18 residues. V was clipped by 5 bases and J by 0 bases, with 17 bases between them. The CDR3 is CASSKGSTSLSGANVLTF. The CDR3 DNA is TGTGCCAGCAGTAAGGGGTCCACTTCTCTCTCTGGGGCCAACGTCCTGACTTTC.

A few counts support this clone. CDR3 bases: TGTGCCAGCAGTTACGGGACAGGGGATCGCGAGCAGTACTTC. This codes for CASSYGTGDREQYF. The rearrangement joins TRBV6-5 to TRBJ2-7; TRBD1 matches at 10 bases. This CDR3 contains 14 residues. The junction had 4 bases not matched to a gene; V was cut back by 2 bases and J by 6 bases. Germline V gene lookup returns CDR1 MNHEY and CDR2 SVGAGI.

The chain employs TRBV5-6 and TRBJ2-7, with D possibly TRBD1 on 6 matching bases. This CDR3 has 16 amino acids. Germline assignment: CDR1 SGHDT and CDR2 YYEEEE. Trimming pared 4 bases from V and 0 bases from J, leaving 17 bases between. In DNA, the CDR3 is TGTGCCAGCAGCCTGGGGCTGGACAGAAGCTCCTACGAGCAGTACTTC. Translation: CASSLGLDRSSYEQYF.

The genes are TRBV3-1 (or the pseudogene TRBV3-2) and TRBJ2-2, with a possible D match to TRBD2 (6 bases). This CDR3 is 15 amino acids long. Trimming took off 4 bases at V and 7 bases at J, with 16 bases between the two ends. CDR1 is LGHDT, CDR2 YNNKEL, per germline (reference sequence). The CDR3 loop reads CASSLADGTVGELFF. The CDR3 DNA is TGTGCCAGCAGCCTAGCGGACGGGACGGTCGGGGAGCTGTTTTTT.

The chain uses TRBV6-2 or TRBV6-3 and TRBJ2-5, with 10 bases lining up with TRBD2. CDR1 is MNHEY and CDR2 is SVGEGT in the germline V gene. The V and J ends lost 4 bases and 1 base, in that order; junction bases with no gene match: 3. CDR3 size: 15 residues. CDR3 DNA sequence: TGTGCCAGCAGTTTCCTAGCGGGGGCCCAAGAGACCCAGTACTTC. Its protein product is CASSFLAGAQETQYF.

This chain joins TRBV9 and TRBJ2-2; 12 bases map to TRBD2. V shed 5 bases and J 4 bases; nucleotides not matched to a gene: 6. The CDR3 contains 16 residues. Germline lookup yields CDR1 SGDLS and CDR2 YYNGEE. CDR3 sequence: CASRGGLAGPTGELFF. CDR3 sequence (DNA): TGTGCCAGCAGAGGAGGACTAGCGGGACCCACCGGGGAGCTGTTTTTT.

This clone came up once. The chain has TRBV5-1 and TRBJ2-1; 11 nucleotides agree with TRBD2. V was clipped by 1 base and J by 7 bases; unmatched bases: 10. The germline CDR1 and CDR2 sequences are SGHRS and YFSETQ. The length of the CDR3 is 17 residues. In DNA, the CDR3 is TGCGCCAGCAGCTTGTACCCTAGGACTAGCGGGTCTAATGAGCAGTTCTTC. Translating it yields CASSLYPRTSGSNEQFF.

The chain uses TRBV11-3 and TRBJ2-1; weak D call: TRBD2 (5 bases). The length of the CDR3 is 13 residues. The germline V gene has CDR1 SGHNT and CDR2 YENEEA. Trimming stripped 5 bases from V and 8 bases from J, with 13 bases between. The CDR3: CASSTGLGDEQFF. CDR3 sequence (DNA): TGTGCCAGCAGCACCGGACTTGGGGATGAGCAGTTCTTC. Drawing the rest from reference TRBV11-3 and TRBJ2-1, the complete variable domain is EAGVVQSPRYKIIEKKQPVAFWCNPISGHNTLYWYLQNLGQGPELLIRYENEEAVDDSQLPKDRFSAERLKGVDSTLKIQPAELGDSAVYLCASSTGLGDEQFFGPGTRLTVL.

This chain uses TRBV2 with TRBJ2-2; 7 bases align to TRBD2. The germline gives CDR1 SNHLY, CDR2 FYNNEI. CDR3 length: 14 amino acids. The V segment lost 8 bases and the J segment 1 base; nucleotides outside the gene matches: 4. CDR3 coding DNA: TGTGCCAGCCTTGGACTAGAGAACACCGGGGAGCTGTTTTTT. This sequence encodes CASLGLENTGELFF. Looking up the rest from reference TRBV2 and TRBJ2-2 gives the full variable domain: EPEVTQTPSHQVTQMGQEVILRCVPISNHLYFYWYRQILGQKVEFLVSFYNNEISEKSEIFDDQFSVERPDGSNFTLKIRSTKLEDSAMYFCASLGLENTGELFFGEGSRLTVL.

The V and J genes are TRBV5-6 and TRBJ1-2; TRBD1 aligns across 9 bases. Germline V gene data show CDR1 as SGHDT and CDR2 as YYEEEE. The CDR3 sequence is 16 residues long. With V trimmed by 4 bases and J by 8 bases, 15 bases remained unmatched. As DNA, the CDR3 is TGTGCCAGCAGCCAACCGGGACAGGGAGGGTATCGGGGCTACACCTTC. It codes for CASSQPGQGGYRGYTF.

The rearrangement uses TRBV27 and TRBJ2-5, with D uncertain. CDR1 MNHEY and CDR2 SMNVEV come from the germline V gene (reference sequence). The CDR3 has 13 residues. Trimming took off 5 bases at V and 5 bases at J, with 12 bases between the two ends. The CDR3 DNA reads as TGTGCCAGCAGTCCCCGACTCGGGGAGACCCAGTACTTC. Translation: CASSPRLGETQYF.

This clone turned up a few times. The chain employs TRBV30 and TRBJ2-7; tentative D call: TRBD2 (7 bases). Germline-derived CDR1 and CDR2 are GTSNPN and SVGIG (reference sequence). V lost 2 bases and J 7 bases, leaving 18 bases between the germline ends. The CDR3 covers 14 residues. Here the CDR3 reads CAWSRGGARGEQYF. The DNA for the CDR3 is TGTGCCTGGAGTCGCGGGGGCGCTAGGGGGGAGCAGTACTTC.

The chain combines TRBV12-3 or TRBV12-4 with TRBJ1-2; 7 bases match TRBD1. The length of the CDR3 is 12 residues. Unmatched junction bases numbered 7, after V lost 10 bases and J lost 5 bases. The CDR3 nucleotides read TGTGCCACACAGGGGTTAGGGTATGGCTACACCTTC. Translated: CATQGLGYGYTF.

This rearrangement joins TRBV10-3 to TRBJ1-5; 7 positions agree with TRBD1. From germline, CDR1 is ENHRY and CDR2 SYGVKD. This CDR3 comprises 15 residues. The junction had 12 bases not matched to a gene; V was cut back by 10 bases and J by 3 bases. CDR3 nucleotides: TGTGCCACCCGGCGGGCGGGACAGTCCAATCAGCCCCAGCATTTT. It encodes CATRRAGQSNQPQHF.

This clone appeared a single time. The V and J genes are TRBV19 and TRBJ2-1, with 11 bases that match TRBD2. The trim removed 1 base at V and 4 bases at J, leaving 3 bases unmatched. There are 16 residues in the CDR3. Germline CDR1 is LNHDA and CDR2 is SQIVND (reference sequence). CDR3 sequence (DNA): TGTGCCAGTAGTATAGTCACTAGCGGGAGATACAATGAGCAGTTCTTC. This codes for CASSIVTSGRYNEQFF.

The rearrangement links TRBV27 to TRBJ2-3; TRBD1 aligns across 7 bases. Germline V gene sequence: CDR1 MNHEY, CDR2 SMNVEV (reference sequence). CDR3 length: 15 residues. Trimming removed 4 bases from V and 6 bases from J; junction bases left unmatched: 10. CDR3 nucleotide sequence: TGTGCCAGCAGTTCTCCGGACAGGTTGTACGATACGCAGTATTTT. Its protein is CASSSPDRLYDTQYF.

This chain links TRBV3-1 (or the pseudogene TRBV3-2) with TRBJ2-7; 14 nucleotides agree with TRBD2. Germline V gene data show CDR1 as LGHDT and CDR2 as YNNKEL (reference sequence). This CDR3 region has 16 residues. The J segment lost 3 bases and the V segment lost 1 base, leaving 2 bases of the junction unmatched. In nucleotides, the CDR3 is TGTGCCAGCAGCCAAGGACTAGCGGGGGGGGACTACGAGCAGTACTTC. Amino acid sequence: CASSQGLAGGDYEQYF.

J is TRBJ2-5 and V is TRBV4-2, with 8 bases matching TRBD2. The ends lost 1 base at V and 5 bases at J; junction bases unmatched: 9. Germline V gene data show CDR1 as LGHNA and CDR2 as YNFKEQ. The CDR3 spans 16 residues. The CDR3 nucleotides are TGTGCCAGCAGCCAAGTTGGGCGGGGGGTGGGGGAGACCCAGTACTTC. It encodes CASSQVGRGVGETQYF.

The sample holds a few counts of this clone. V is TRBV4-3 and J is TRBJ2-1, with 15 bases lining up with TRBD2. V shed 3 bases and J 8 bases; nucleotides not matched to a gene: 8. CDR1 and CDR2 from the germline V gene are LGHNA and YSLEER. This CDR3 region has 17 residues. The CDR3 coding sequence is TGCGCCAGCAGCCAGGTTCTGGGACTAGCGGGAGGACATGAGCAGTTCTTC. Amino acids: CASSQVLGLAGGHEQFF.

The chain recombines TRBV10-3 with TRBJ1-1, with D possibly TRBD1 on 5 matching bases. Germline values: CDR1 ENHRY, CDR2 SYGVKD. This CDR3 is built from 17 residues. V lost 3 bases and J 0 bases, leaving 17 bases between the germline ends. Here the CDR3 reads CAISDDSDFNMNTEAFF. The CDR3 coding sequence is TGTGCCATCAGTGACGACAGCGATTTTAACATGAACACTGAAGCTTTCTTT.

The rearrangement uses TRBV12-3 or TRBV12-4 and TRBJ1-1, with unresolved D. V lost 0 bases and J lost 4, with 6 bases in between. This CDR3 comprises 13 residues. The CDR3 sequence is CASSLAESTEAFF. The CDR3, as DNA: TGTGCCAGCAGTTTAGCGGAGAGCACTGAAGCTTTCTTT.

This clone was picked up a small number of times. The chain combines TRBV5-4 with TRBJ2-7; maybe TRBD2 (6 bases). V was clipped by 2 bases and J by 4 bases, with 13 bases between them. Germline assignment: CDR1 SGHNT and CDR2 YYREEE (reference sequence). The CDR3 consists of 14 residues. The CDR3 reads CASSFGQGGYEQYF. The CDR3 DNA reads as TGTGCCAGCAGCTTCGGCCAGGGAGGTTACGAGCAGTACTTC.

The chain is built from TRBV5-1 and TRBJ1-6, with D perhaps matching TRBD1 (6 bases). V lost 7 bases and J lost 6, with 11 bases in between. Germline CDR1 is SGHRS and CDR2 is YFSETQ. The CDR3 has 13 residues. The DNA of the CDR3 is TGCGCCAGCCGACAGGCGGCTAATTCACCCCTCCACTTT. This translates into CASRQAANSPLHF.

V is TRBV5-1 and J is TRBJ2-2; maybe TRBD1 (6 bases). Germline CDR1 is SGHRS and CDR2 is YFSETQ. The CDR3 covers 15 residues. V lost 0 bases, J lost 5 bases, and 11 bases lay in between. For the CDR3, the DNA is TGCGCCAGCAGCTTGGTGGGGGCTAGGACCGGGGAGCTGTTTTTT. It translates to CASSLVGARTGELFF.

V gene TRBV2 combines with J gene TRBJ2-3; 10 nucleotides align to TRBD1. The J segment lost 5 bases and the V segment lost 4 bases, leaving 3 bases of the junction unmatched. Germline CDR1 reads SNHLY; CDR2 reads FYNNEI. CDR3 length: 14 amino acids. The CDR3 DNA is TGTGCCAGCAGTGCGACAGGGGGCGTAGATACGCAGTATTTT. Translated: CASSATGGVDTQYF.

This chain connects TRBV19 to TRBJ1-2; D perhaps matches TRBD1 (6 bases). CDR1 and CDR2 from the germline V gene are LNHDA and SQIVND (reference sequence). This CDR3 region has 13 residues. V lost 5 bases and J lost 7, with 14 bases in between. The CDR3 here is CASSVLDRSGYTF. CDR3 DNA: TGTGCCAGTAGTGTCCTAGACAGGAGTGGCTACACCTTC.

The genes are TRBV2 and TRBJ1-6; 8 bases map to TRBD1. This CDR3 contains 15 residues. J was trimmed by 5 bases and V by 7 bases; bases with no gene match: 7. In germline, CDR1 is SNHLY, CDR2 FYNNEI. DNA of the CDR3: TGTGCCAGCAAAGCTGGGACAGGCCATAATTCACCCCTCCACTTT. Encoded protein: CASKAGTGHNSPLHF.

This clone is medium-sized (0.01 to 0.1%). The DNA for the CDR3 is TGCAGCGTCGGTTATGAGTTAGGCGGGGGGACCCAGTACTTC. It translates to CSVGYELGGGTQYF. This chain joins TRBV29-1 and TRBJ2-5; 7 positions agree with TRBD2. After removal of 6 bases from V and 7 bases from J, the junction contained 14 bases not matched to a gene. This CDR3 region has 14 residues. The germline gives CDR1 SQVTM, CDR2 ANQGSEA.

This clone was recorded a few times. The chain recombines TRBV6-2 or TRBV6-3 with TRBJ2-3; 7 bases are a match to TRBD2. Unmatched junction bases numbered 6, after V lost 6 bases and J lost 3 bases. Germline V gives CDR1 MNHEY, CDR2 SVGEGT. This CDR3 is 14 amino acids long. This chain's CDR3 is CASSPAGRTDTQYF. The CDR3 DNA follows: TGTGCCAGCAGCCCAGCCGGGAGGACAGATACGCAGTATTTT.

This rearrangement joins TRBV28 to TRBJ2-1, with 9 bases identical to TRBD1. The CDR3 totals 19 residues. V shed 8 bases, J shed 2 bases, and the junction held 19 bases outside the gene matches. Germline loops: CDR1 MDHEN, CDR2 SYDVKM. CDR3 protein: CASASGTGFNRVTYNEQFF. CDR3 coding DNA: TGTGCCAGCGCCTCCGGGACAGGGTTTAATCGGGTCACCTACAATGAGCAGTTCTTC.